The 30 T cell receptor beta chains in this list originate from one sample, sequenced in a study of T cell changes during pregnancy in multiple sclerosis. Measured with immunoSEQ multiplex PCR; TCRdb has only the in-frame clones, and not every one. This sample has more than 100,000 clones, with roughly 92% found just once. The input for sequencing was peripheral blood, taken after pregnancy. These receptors were collected from a female donor with multiple sclerosis, enrolled in a pregnancy study.

The chain couples TRBV19 to TRBJ1-6, with a weak D call TRBD1 (5 bases). CDR3 size: 15 residues. Germline assignment: CDR1 LNHDA and CDR2 SQIVND (reference sequence). V gave up 3 bases and J gave up 7 bases, with 13 bases separating them. The DNA of the CDR3 is TGTGCCAGTAGTATGGGACTCAGGACCAATTCACCCCTCCACTTT. The encoded protein is CASSMGLRTNSPLHF.

This sequence joins TRBV14 and TRBJ1-6; the D is unclear. V was pared by 4 bases and J by 7 bases, with 14 bases between. The CDR3 extends over 15 amino acids. The germline gives CDR1 SGHDN, CDR2 FVKESK. Written as DNA, the CDR3 is TGTGCCAGCAGCCGTGCAACGGGTTTGAATTCACCCCTCCACTTT. As protein: CASSRATGLNSPLHF. Supplemented by reference TRBV14 and TRBJ1-6, the full variable domain reads EAGVTQFPSHSVIEKGQTVTLRCDPISGHDNLYWYRRVMGKEIKFLLHFVKESKQDESGMPNNRFLAERTGGTYSTLKVQPAELEDSGVYFCASSRATGLNSPLHFGNGTRLTVT.

The gene calls are TRBV4-1 and TRBJ1-1; TRBD1 matches at 7 bases. The CDR3 sequence is 17 residues long. The V and J ends lost 2 bases and 2 bases, in that order; junction bases with no gene match: 11. The V gene's germline CDR1 is MGHRA and CDR2 YSYEKL. For the CDR3, the DNA is TGCGCCAGCAGCCAAAGACGGACAGGCGACATTAACACTGAAGCTTTCTTT. Its protein product is CASSQRRTGDINTEAFF.

V and J are TRBV11-2 and TRBJ2-7; tentatively, D is TRBD2 (6 bases). This CDR3 spans 14 amino acids. Germline V gene sequence: CDR1 SGHAT, CDR2 FQNNGV. V dropped 5 bases and J dropped 4 bases, with 15 bases sitting between them. The CDR3 loop is CASSTRRDGYEQYF. Written as DNA, the CDR3 is TGTGCCAGCAGCACCCGGAGGGACGGGTACGAGCAGTACTTC.

This rearrangement joins TRBV29-1 to TRBJ2-3; D unclear. The CDR3 contains 13 residues. CDR1 SQVTM and CDR2 ANQGSEA come from the germline V gene. Trimming removed 4 bases at V and 4 bases at J, with 12 bases between. The CDR3, as DNA: TGCAGCGTTGGTCTCCTAGGAGCAGATACGCAGTATTTT. It translates to CSVGLLGADTQYF.

The J gene is TRBJ2-7, the V gene TRBV19, with D possibly being TRBD1 (6 bases). The V and J ends lost 5 bases and 2 bases respectively, with 13 bases between them. CDR1 and CDR2 from the germline V gene are LNHDA and SQIVND (reference sequence). The CDR3 consists of 14 residues. The CDR3 spells CASSFSGTPYEQYF. The CDR3, as DNA: TGTGCCAGTAGTTTCTCCGGGACACCCTACGAGCAGTACTTC.

The chain joins TRBV7-3 to TRBJ1-6, with D possibly TRBD1 on 5 matching bases. V lost 0 bases, J lost 7 bases, and 13 bases lay in between. Germline lookup yields CDR1 SGHTA and CDR2 FQGTGA. The CDR3 loop spans 16 amino acids. CDR3 in amino acids: CASSLTMPDTNSPLHF. The CDR3 nucleotides are TGTGCCAGCAGCTTAACGATGCCGGACACCAATTCACCCCTCCACTTT.

The chain couples TRBV7-9 to TRBJ2-7; 8 positions agree with TRBD2. The CDR3 sequence is 17 residues long. With 2 bases clipped from V and 1 base from J, the junction kept 10 bases outside the gene matches. The germline V gene encodes CDR1 SEHNR and CDR2 FQNEAQ (reference sequence). The CDR3 DNA reads as TGTGCCAGCAGCTTAAAGGTTCGTAGCGGGGATTCCTACGAGCAGTACTTC. Its protein product is CASSLKVRSGDSYEQYF.

This clone was observed a single time. The CDR3 is CASSERGGASLNTEAFF. The CDR3 coding sequence is TGTGCCAGCAGCGAACGGGGGGGGGCCTCTTTGAACACTGAAGCTTTCTTT. V gene TRBV11-2 combines with J gene TRBJ1-1; tentatively, D is TRBD1 (6 bases). Trimming pared 5 bases from V and 0 bases from J, leaving 19 bases between. The CDR3 extends over 17 amino acids. The germline V gene has CDR1 SGHAT and CDR2 FQNNGV.

This clone was seen just once. This rearrangement joins TRBV28 to TRBJ2-1; weak D call: TRBD1 (5 bases). The V gene lost 2 bases and the J gene lost 9 bases, with 11 bases spanning the gap. The CDR3 is made up of 13 amino acids. Germline lookup yields CDR1 MDHEN and CDR2 SYDVKM. CDR3 DNA: TGTGCCAGCAGTTTAGTGGGTAGGGGTGAGCAGTTCTTC. Its translation: CASSLVGRGEQFF.

V gene TRBV6-1 combines with J gene TRBJ2-3, with D maybe TRBD1 (6 bases). This CDR3 spans 15 amino acids. The germline V gene encodes CDR1 MNHNS and CDR2 SASEGT. Deletions cut 4 bases from V and 8 bases from J, with 19 bases between. The CDR3 sequence is CASSGRTAGSVTQYF. The CDR3 nucleotides are TGTGCCAGCAGTGGGAGGACAGCTGGATCGGTTACGCAGTATTTT.

This clone was seen a single time. V and J are TRBV9 and TRBJ2-7; TRBD2 aligns across 9 bases. CDR1 and CDR2 from the germline V gene are SGDLS and YYNGEE. The CDR3 is 15 amino acids. The V and J ends lost 3 bases and 5 bases, in that order; junction bases with no gene match: 9. Here the CDR3 DNA reads TGTGCCAGCAGCGGAGCTAGCGGGACCTTGGACGAGCAGTACTTC. Protein sequence: CASSGASGTLDEQYF.

The chain employs TRBV6-5 and TRBJ1-1; no firm D call. CDR1 and CDR2 (germline): MNHEY, SVGAGI. V lost 2 bases, J lost 4 bases, and 8 bases lay in between. The CDR3 contains 13 residues. CDR3 loop: CASSYGEGTEAFF. CDR3 nucleotide sequence: TGTGCCAGCAGTTACGGGGAGGGCACTGAAGCTTTCTTT.

The J gene is TRBJ2-5, the V gene TRBV18; TRBD1 matches at 7 bases. Trimming cost V 3 bases and J 1 base; bases outside gene matches: 2. The CDR3 consists of 14 residues. Looked up from germline, CDR1 is KGHSH and CDR2 is LQKENI. CDR3 sequence: CASSPGQTQETQYF. The CDR3 DNA reads TGTGCCAGCTCACCGGGACAGACCCAAGAGACCCAGTACTTC.

This clone has just one count. The J gene is TRBJ2-2, the V gene TRBV9, with D perhaps matching TRBD2 (6 bases). Trimming stripped 5 bases from V and 5 bases from J, with 13 bases between. CDR1 is SGDLS, CDR2 YYNGEE, per germline. The CDR3 totals 14 residues. CDR3 residues: CASRKEGITGELFF. In DNA, the CDR3 is TGTGCCAGCAGGAAGGAGGGTATAACCGGGGAGCTGTTTTTT.

The rearrangement joins TRBV6-5 to TRBJ2-1; 11 positions agree with TRBD1. This CDR3 contains 15 residues. V lost 5 bases to trimming and J lost 7 bases; unmatched junction nucleotides: 7. CDR1 and CDR2 (germline): MNHEY, SVGAGI. CDR3 DNA: TGTGCCAGCAGTAAAGGACAGGGGGCAGGGAATGAGCAGTTCTTC. It encodes CASSKGQGAGNEQFF.

This chain links TRBV5-4 with TRBJ2-3; possible D gene TRBD1, 5 bases. The CDR3 is made up of 13 amino acids. V lost 0 bases, J lost 6 bases, and 8 bases lay in between. CDR1 is SGHNT and CDR2 is YYREEE in the germline V gene (reference sequence). This CDR3 is CASSLEGMDTQYF. The DNA of the CDR3 is TGTGCCAGCAGCTTGGAGGGGATGGATACGCAGTATTTT.

This chain links TRBV6-6 with TRBJ1-2; TRBD1 agrees at 8 bases. In germline, CDR1 is MNHNY, CDR2 SVGAGI (reference sequence). With 1 base clipped from V and 8 bases from J, the junction kept 6 bases outside the gene matches. The CDR3 runs to 14 residues. The CDR3 loop reads CASSYYGQGGGYTF. CDR3 coding DNA: TGTGCCAGCAGTTACTATGGACAGGGCGGCGGCTACACCTTC.

V usage is TRBV4-1 and J usage is TRBJ2-7, with 7 bases matching TRBD2. With V trimmed by 4 bases and J by 5 bases, 11 bases remained unmatched. This CDR3 is 15 amino acids long. The germline V gene has CDR1 MGHRA and CDR2 YSYEKL. The CDR3 loop is CASSPLDGRRDEQYF. In nucleotides, the CDR3 is TGCGCCAGCAGCCCACTCGACGGGAGGAGGGACGAGCAGTACTTC.

The chain carries TRBV5-1 and TRBJ2-1; 8 bases map to TRBD2. Per the germline V gene, CDR1 is SGHRS and CDR2 is YFSETQ. V lost 1 base, J lost 6 bases, and 6 bases stayed unmatched. The CDR3 sequence is 15 residues long. CDR3 coding DNA: TGCGCCAGCAGCTTGATCTCCGCGGGGGGCAATGAGCAGTTCTTC. Its protein is CASSLISAGGNEQFF.

The V gene is TRBV10-3, the J gene TRBJ2-7, with 9 bases matching TRBD2. The germline V gene encodes CDR1 ENHRY and CDR2 SYGVKD. V was clipped by 7 bases and J by 4 bases; unmatched bases: 11. This CDR3 region has 15 residues. The CDR3 sequence: CAIKGGASGIYEQYF. Here the CDR3 DNA reads TGTGCCATCAAGGGTGGGGCTAGCGGGATATACGAGCAGTACTTC.

This clone was seen a single time. The rearrangement links TRBV11-2 to TRBJ2-7; possibly TRBD1 for D (5 bases). The CDR3 contains 15 residues. Germline V gene data show CDR1 as SGHAT and CDR2 as FQNNGV. Trimming removed 1 base from V and 3 bases from J, with 13 bases in between. The DNA for the CDR3 is TGTGCCAGCAGCTTAGGCAGGGTCCGTTTCTACGAGCAGTACTTC. Translated: CASSLGRVRFYEQYF.

The chain joins TRBV29-1 to TRBJ1-4; D is perhaps TRBD1 (5 bases). The CDR3 length is 16 residues. The V gene's germline CDR1 is SQVTM and CDR2 ANQGSEA. The V and J ends lost 3 bases and 0 bases respectively, with 14 bases between them. CDR3 loop: CSVEEGIGATNEKLFF. The CDR3 bases are TGCAGCGTTGAGGAGGGGATAGGGGCAACTAATGAAAAACTGTTTTTT.

The chain carries TRBV9 and TRBJ2-3, with TRBD2 matching over 11 bases. V was clipped by 1 base and J by 2 bases; unmatched bases: 6. The CDR3 sequence is 17 residues long. In germline, CDR1 is SGDLS, CDR2 YYNGEE. In nucleotides, the CDR3 is TGTGCCAGCAGCGTATCGGGACTAGCGGTCTACACAGATACGCAGTATTTT. This sequence encodes CASSVSGLAVYTDTQYF.

The V call is TRBV10-3, the J call TRBJ2-7; no clear D gene. The CDR3 totals 11 residues. With 9 bases removed from V and 2 bases from J, the gap between germline ends came to 8 bases. CDR1 and CDR2 (germline): ENHRY, SYGVKD. CDR3 sequence (DNA): TGTGCCATAAGTACGGCCTACGAGCAGTACTTC. Amino acids: CAISTAYEQYF.

This chain connects TRBV7-2 to TRBJ2-5; 7 bases agree with TRBD1. Per germline, CDR1 SGHTA and CDR2 FQGNSA. V gave up 5 bases and J gave up 2 bases; unmatched junction bases: 5. The CDR3 covers 14 residues. CDR3 in amino acids: CASSPRDRQETQYF. CDR3 in DNA: TGTGCCAGCAGCCCTCGGGACAGACAAGAGACCCAGTACTTC.

This chain connects TRBV7-9 to TRBJ2-7; 7 bases map to TRBD2. The CDR3 runs to 14 residues. V was clipped by 3 bases and J by 0 bases; unmatched bases: 2. Germline loops: CDR1 SEHNR, CDR2 FQNEAQ (reference sequence). CDR3 sequence (DNA): TGTGCCAGCAGCTTGAGCGGGACCTCCTACGAGCAGTACTTC. Its translation: CASSLSGTSYEQYF.

The chain recombines TRBV2 with TRBJ1-4; D perhaps matches TRBD1 (5 bases). The V end was cut by 3 bases, the J end by 12 bases, with 20 bases between. The germline CDR1 and CDR2 sequences are SNHLY and FYNNEI. The CDR3 is 15 residues long. The CDR3 DNA reads TGTGCCAGCAGTGAGTTGGCAGGGTCCTTAGAGGAACTGTTTTTT. Translated, it gives CASSELAGSLEELFF. Full variable domain (missing parts from reference TRBV2 and TRBJ1-4): EPEVTQTPSHQVTQMGQEVILRCVPISNHLYFYWYRQILGQKVEFLVSFYNNEISEKSEIFDDQFSVERPDGSNFTLKIRSTKLEDSAMYFCASSELAGSLEELFFGSGTQLSVL.

The chain joins TRBV6-1 to TRBJ2-7; 11 bases align to TRBD1. This CDR3 has 16 residues. Germline CDR1 MNHNS, CDR2 SASEGT. J was trimmed by 3 bases and V by 1 base; bases with no gene match: 5. For the CDR3, the DNA is TGTGCCAGCAGTGAAGGGGAGGGACAGGGGGACTACGAGCAGTACTTC. Translated: CASSEGEGQGDYEQYF.

The CDR3 spells CSVELTSGRKGEQYF. The CDR3, as DNA: TGCAGCGTTGAGTTAACTAGCGGGAGGAAAGGCGAGCAGTACTTC. This chain links TRBV29-1 with TRBJ2-7; TRBD2 matches 12 bases. Losses at the gene ends were 3 bases for V and 6 bases for J; bases not matched to a gene: 9. The V gene's germline CDR1 is SQVTM and CDR2 ANQGSEA. This CDR3 contains 15 residues.